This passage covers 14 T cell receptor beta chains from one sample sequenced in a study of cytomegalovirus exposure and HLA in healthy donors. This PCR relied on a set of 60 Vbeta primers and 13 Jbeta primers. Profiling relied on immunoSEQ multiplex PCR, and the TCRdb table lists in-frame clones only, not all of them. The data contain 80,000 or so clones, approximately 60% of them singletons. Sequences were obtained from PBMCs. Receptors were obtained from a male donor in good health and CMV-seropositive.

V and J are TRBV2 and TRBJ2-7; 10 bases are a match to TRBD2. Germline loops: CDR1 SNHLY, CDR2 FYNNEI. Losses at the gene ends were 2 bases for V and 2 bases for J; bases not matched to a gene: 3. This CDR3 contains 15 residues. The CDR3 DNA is TGTGCCAGCAGTGAAATACTAGCGGGGCCCTACGAGCAGTACTTC. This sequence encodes CASSEILAGPYEQYF.

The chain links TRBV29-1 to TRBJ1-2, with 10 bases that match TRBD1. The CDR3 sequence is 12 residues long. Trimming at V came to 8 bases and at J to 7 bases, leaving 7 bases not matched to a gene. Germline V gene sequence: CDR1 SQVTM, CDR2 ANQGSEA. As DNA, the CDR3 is TGCAGCATCCGACAGGGGGCGCGTGGCTACACCTTC. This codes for CSIRQGARGYTF.

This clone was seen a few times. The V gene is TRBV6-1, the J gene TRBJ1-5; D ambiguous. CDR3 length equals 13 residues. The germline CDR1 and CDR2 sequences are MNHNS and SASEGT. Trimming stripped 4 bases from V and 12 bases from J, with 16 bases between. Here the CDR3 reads CASSAEQSLIQHF. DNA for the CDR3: TGTGCCAGCAGTGCGGAACAGTCCTTGATCCAGCATTTT.

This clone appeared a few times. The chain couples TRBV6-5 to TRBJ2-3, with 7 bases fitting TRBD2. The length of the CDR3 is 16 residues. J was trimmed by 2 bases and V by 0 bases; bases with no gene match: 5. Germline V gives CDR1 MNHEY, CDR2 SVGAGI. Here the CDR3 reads CASSYSPGTTTDTQYF. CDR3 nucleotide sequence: TGTGCCAGCAGTTACTCACCCGGGACTACCACAGATACGCAGTATTTT.

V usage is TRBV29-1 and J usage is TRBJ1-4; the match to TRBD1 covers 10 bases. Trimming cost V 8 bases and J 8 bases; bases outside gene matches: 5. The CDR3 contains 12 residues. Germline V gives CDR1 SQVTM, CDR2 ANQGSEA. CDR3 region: CSTGDRGEKLFF. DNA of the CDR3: TGCAGCACCGGGGACAGGGGAGAAAAACTGTTTTTT.

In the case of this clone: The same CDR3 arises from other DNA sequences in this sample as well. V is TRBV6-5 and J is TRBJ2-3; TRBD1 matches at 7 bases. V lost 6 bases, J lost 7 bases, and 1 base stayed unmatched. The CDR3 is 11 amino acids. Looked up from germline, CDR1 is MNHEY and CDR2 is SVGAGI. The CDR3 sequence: CASRTGYTQYF. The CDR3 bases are TGTGCCAGCAGGACAGGGTATACGCAGTATTTT.

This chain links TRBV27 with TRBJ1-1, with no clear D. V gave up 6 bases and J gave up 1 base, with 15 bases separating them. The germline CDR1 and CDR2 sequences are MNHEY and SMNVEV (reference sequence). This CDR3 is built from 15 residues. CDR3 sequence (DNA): TGTGCCAGCAGCCTAGACGCACGGTCGAACACTGAAGCTTTCTTT. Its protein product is CASSLDARSNTEAFF.

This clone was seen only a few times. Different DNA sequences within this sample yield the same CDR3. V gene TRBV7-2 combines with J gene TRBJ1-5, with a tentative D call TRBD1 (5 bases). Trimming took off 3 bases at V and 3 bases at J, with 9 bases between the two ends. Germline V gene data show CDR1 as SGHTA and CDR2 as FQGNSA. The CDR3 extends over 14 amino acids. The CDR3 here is CASSLGQFNQPQHF. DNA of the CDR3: TGTGCCAGCAGCTTGGGGCAGTTCAATCAGCCCCAGCATTTT. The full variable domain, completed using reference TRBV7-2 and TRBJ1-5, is GAGVSQSPSNKVTEKGKDVELRCDPISGHTALYWYRQSLGQGLEFLIYFQGNSAPDKSGLPSDRFSAERTGGSVSTLTIQRTQQEDSAVYLCASSLGQFNQPQHFGDGTRLSIL.

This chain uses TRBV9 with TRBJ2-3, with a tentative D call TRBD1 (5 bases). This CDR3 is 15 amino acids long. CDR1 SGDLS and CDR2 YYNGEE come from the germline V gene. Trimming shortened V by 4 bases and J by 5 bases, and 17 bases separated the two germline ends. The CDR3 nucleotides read TGTGCCAGCAGCCCTGACAGAGATTTACTAGATACGCAGTATTTT. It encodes CASSPDRDLLDTQYF.

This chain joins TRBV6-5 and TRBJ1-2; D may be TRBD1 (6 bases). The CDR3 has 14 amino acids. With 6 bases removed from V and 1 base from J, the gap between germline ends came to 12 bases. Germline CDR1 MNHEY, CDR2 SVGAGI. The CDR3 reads CASRKPGVNYGYTF. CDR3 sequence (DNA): TGTGCCAGCAGAAAACCAGGGGTTAACTATGGCTACACCTTC.

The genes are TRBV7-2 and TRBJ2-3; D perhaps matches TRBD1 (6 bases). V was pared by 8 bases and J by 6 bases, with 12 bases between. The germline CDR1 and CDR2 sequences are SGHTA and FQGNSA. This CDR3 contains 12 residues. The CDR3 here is CASGQLTDTQYF. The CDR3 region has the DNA TGTGCCAGCGGACAGCTCACGGATACGCAGTATTTT.

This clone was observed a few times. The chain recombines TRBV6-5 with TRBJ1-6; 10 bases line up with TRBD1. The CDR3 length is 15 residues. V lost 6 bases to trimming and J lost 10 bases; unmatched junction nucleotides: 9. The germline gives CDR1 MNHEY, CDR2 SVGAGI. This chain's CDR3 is CASSSSDRGYSPLHF. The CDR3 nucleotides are TGTGCCAGCAGCTCCTCGGACAGGGGGTACTCACCCCTCCACTTT.

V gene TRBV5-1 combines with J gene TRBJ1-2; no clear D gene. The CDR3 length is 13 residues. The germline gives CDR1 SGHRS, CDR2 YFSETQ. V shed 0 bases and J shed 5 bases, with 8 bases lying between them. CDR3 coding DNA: TGCGCCAGCAGCTTGGTGACAAGTTATGGCTACACCTTC. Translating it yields CASSLVTSYGYTF.

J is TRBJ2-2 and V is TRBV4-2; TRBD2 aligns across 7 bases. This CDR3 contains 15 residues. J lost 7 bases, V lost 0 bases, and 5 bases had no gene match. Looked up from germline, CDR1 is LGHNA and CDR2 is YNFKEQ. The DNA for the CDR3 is TGTGCCAGCAGCCAAGATAAGGCGGGAGTCGGGGAGCTGTTTTTT. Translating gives CASSQDKAGVGELFF.